This T cell receptor beta chain comes out of a study of blood T cell repertoires in COVID-19. Study context: The United States, Italy and Spain were the sources of the acute and convalescent COVID-19 samples.

Profiled with immunoSEQ multiplex PCR; TCRdb holds only in-frame clones, not every one. Of 150,000 to 250,000 clones in the sample, about four fifths were seen once. Germline-derived CDR1 and CDR2 are SEHNR and FQNEAQ (reference sequence). The CDR3 totals 14 residues. Deletions cut 3 bases from V and 3 bases from J, with 12 bases between. This chain uses TRBV7-9 with TRBJ2-7; D ambiguous. The TCR originated in a man aged 35 to 55 who had recovered from COVID-19. Input material: PBMCs or T cells enriched from blood (not recorded which). For the CDR3, the DNA is TGTGCCAGCAGCTTTGGCCTACGGAGCTACGAGCAGTACTTC. Translation: CASSFGLRSYEQYF. The variable domain in full, completed from reference TRBV7-9 and TRBJ2-7, reads DTGVSQNPRHKITKRGQNVTFRCDPISEHNRLYWYRQTLGQGPEFLTYFQNEAQLEKSRLLSDRFSAERPKGSFSTLEIQRTEQGDSAMYLCASSFGLRSYEQYFGPGTRLTVT.